The next 20 T cell receptor beta chains were all read from a single sample in a study of T cell repertoires in cytomegalovirus infection. Their recognized antigens are unknown. Each CDR3 protein gets one entry after TCRdb re-called the reads with MiXCR. Found here are 650,000 to 900,000 distinct CDR3 sequences, over 25% of them singletons; the top ten hold 9.5% to 15%. The sequenced sample was cultured CD8+ T cells from PBMCs, obtained from culture after CMV antigen stimulation. These receptors came from a human donor in good health (CMV status not recorded). Some clones in this sample may be carry-over from other donors' samples.

V gene TRBV20-1 combines with J gene TRBJ2-1, with 7 nucleotides matching TRBD2. From germline, CDR1 is DFQATT and CDR2 SNEGSKA (reference sequence). The CDR3 is made up of 15 amino acids. J was trimmed by 7 bases and V by 0 bases; bases with no gene match: 9. The CDR3 is CSARDQRGRRNEQFF. The CDR3 DNA is TGCAGTGCTAGAGATCAGCGGGGACGTCGGAATGAGCAGTTCTTC.

This clonotype has more than one count but fewer than ten. V and J are TRBV27 and TRBJ1-2; TRBD1 might be the D (5 bases). Germline CDR1 is MNHEY and CDR2 is SMNVEV (reference sequence). The CDR3 length is 11 residues. CDR3 in amino acids: CWGVGPFGYTF. The DNA of the CDR3 is TGTTGGGGCGTGGGTCCCTTCGGCTACACCTTC.

This clonotype was recorded a few times. The V gene is TRBV10-1, the J gene TRBJ2-2; 8 bases map to TRBD1. Per germline, CDR1 WNHNN and CDR2 SYGVQD (reference sequence). CDR3 length: 16 amino acids. Germline trimming cut 2 bases from V and 6 bases from J; bases unmatched to any gene: 8. This chain's CDR3 is CASSEMGQGAAGELFF. The CDR3, as DNA: TGCGCCAGCAGTGAGATGGGGCAGGGGGCGGCCGGGGAGCTGTTTTTT.

The rearrangement links TRBV24-1 to TRBJ2-2; 10 positions match TRBD1. The ends lost 2 bases at V and 5 bases at J; junction bases unmatched: 4. Germline V gene sequence: CDR1 KGHDR, CDR2 SFDVKD. This CDR3 region has 16 residues. In DNA, the CDR3 is TGTGCCACCAGTGATTGGGACAGGGGTGGGACCGGGGAGCTGTTTTTT. This codes for CATSDWDRGGTGELFF.

Concerning this clonotype itself: A much more abundant neighbour one base away suggests this may be a read error. The chain recombines TRBV28 with TRBJ2-2, with 7 bases that match TRBD1. The germline gives CDR1 MDHEN, CDR2 SYDVKM. The CDR3 extends over 12 amino acids. J lost 6 bases, V lost 6 bases, and 1 base had no gene match. The CDR3 sequence: CASSTGAGELFF. The CDR3 coding sequence is TGTGCCAGCAGCACAGGGGCCGGGGAGCTGTTTTTT.

At least ten counts were recorded for this clonotype. The chain carries TRBV6-5 and TRBJ1-2; 7 bases match TRBD1. CDR1 MNHEY and CDR2 SVGAGI come from the germline V gene. The CDR3 has 13 residues. Losses at the gene ends were 6 bases for V and 8 bases for J; bases not matched to a gene: 9. The CDR3 DNA sequence: TGTGCCAGCAGGTGGACAGGTGGCGGCGGCTACACCTTC. This gives the protein CASRWTGGGGYTF.

At least ten counts were recorded for this clonotype. The rearrangement joins TRBV7-2 to TRBJ2-5, with 12 positions matching TRBD2. This CDR3 spans 15 amino acids. The V gene end was trimmed by 7 bases and the J gene end by 5 bases; junction bases not matched to a gene: 8. Germline lookup yields CDR1 SGHTA and CDR2 FQGNSA. CDR3 amino acids: CASILAGGMGETQYF. Written as DNA, the CDR3 is TGTGCCAGCATCCTAGCGGGGGGGATGGGTGAGACCCAGTACTTC.

The genes are TRBV29-1 and TRBJ1-4; the D gene is possibly TRBD1 (6 bases). Germline V CDR1 and CDR2: SQVTM, ANQGSEA. V dropped 0 bases and J dropped 6 bases, with 14 bases sitting between them. The length of the CDR3 is 15 residues. CDR3 sequence reads: CSVEDRKGGDEKLFF. CDR3 coding DNA: TGCAGCGTTGAAGATCGGAAGGGGGGGGATGAAAAACTGTTTTTT.

The chain combines TRBV7-6 with TRBJ2-1; no reliable D call. This CDR3 comprises 17 residues. Germline V CDR1 and CDR2: SGHVS, FNYEAQ. Trimming removed 0 bases at V and 5 bases at J, with 17 bases between. The CDR3 here is CASSLAALGSWNNEQFF. CDR3 DNA: TGTGCCAGCAGCTTAGCCGCCCTTGGAAGTTGGAACAATGAGCAGTTCTTC.

V is TRBV19 and J is TRBJ2-1, with 8 nucleotides matching TRBD2. Germline V lookup: CDR1 LNHDA, CDR2 SQIVND (reference sequence). V was clipped by 7 bases and J by 9 bases; unmatched bases: 14. The CDR3 has 15 amino acids. The CDR3, as DNA: TGTGCCAGTACCTTGACCATCGGGGGGGTCGGTGAGCAGTTCTTC. It specifies CASTLTIGGVGEQFF.

This clonotype has a handful of counts. The V gene is TRBV4-1, the J gene TRBJ2-2, with a tentative D call TRBD1 (5 bases). CDR1 is MGHRA and CDR2 is YSYEKL in the germline V gene. The CDR3 runs to 17 residues. The V end was cut by 3 bases, the J end by 3 bases, with 17 bases between. Here the CDR3 DNA reads TGCGCCAGCAGCCACCCCCGGGTCCTAGGGGACACCGGGGAGCTGTTTTTT. Its protein is CASSHPRVLGDTGELFF.

The chain carries TRBV6-5 and TRBJ1-5, with 8 bases that match TRBD1. Germline lookup yields CDR1 MNHEY and CDR2 SVGAGI. This CDR3 region has 14 residues. The J segment lost 6 bases and the V segment lost 10 bases, leaving 11 bases of the junction unmatched. Here the CDR3 DNA reads TGTGCCACTTCGACAGGGGCCCTAGGTCAGCCCCAGCATTTT. Protein sequence: CATSTGALGQPQHF.

This clonotype was detected only a few times. The chain combines TRBV7-9 with TRBJ2-3; D ambiguous. Germline V lookup: CDR1 SEHNR, CDR2 FQNEAQ (reference sequence). CDR3 length equals 14 residues. V gave up 5 bases and J gave up 0 bases, with 9 bases separating them. This CDR3 is CASSRSISTDTQYF. CDR3 sequence (DNA): TGTGCCAGCAGCCGATCGATAAGCACAGATACGCAGTATTTT.

The chain links TRBV9 to TRBJ2-1; 8 nucleotides align to TRBD1. This CDR3 spans 15 amino acids. Per the germline V gene, CDR1 is SGDLS and CDR2 is YYNGEE. The junction had 3 bases not matched to a gene; V was cut back by 0 bases and J by 4 bases. The CDR3 loop is CASSVAGQGYNEQFF. The CDR3 DNA follows: TGTGCCAGCAGCGTAGCTGGACAGGGATACAATGAGCAGTTCTTC.

The genes are TRBV7-8 and TRBJ2-5, with 8 bases lining up with TRBD2. Germline V gene sequence: CDR1 SGHVS, CDR2 FQNEAQ. The CDR3 spans 15 residues. Trimming removed 3 bases from V and 4 bases from J; junction bases left unmatched: 7. The CDR3 here is CASSFRGGFLETQYF. In nucleotides, the CDR3 is TGTGCCAGCAGCTTTCGCGGGGGGTTCCTAGAGACCCAGTACTTC.

This clonotype was seen more than once but under ten times. The chain uses TRBV4-1 and TRBJ2-5; 8 bases line up with TRBD2. CDR1 is MGHRA and CDR2 is YSYEKL in the germline V gene. With V trimmed by 1 base and J by 4 bases, 11 bases remained unmatched. The CDR3 runs to 17 residues. CDR3: CASSQAARGDLRETQYF. CDR3 DNA: TGCGCCAGCAGCCAAGCCGCGCGGGGGGATCTTCGAGAGACCCAGTACTTC.

Only a few counts were recorded for this clonotype. The V and J genes are TRBV20-1 and TRBJ2-3; D possibly corresponds to TRBD2 (5 bases). Between the trimmed V and J ends, which lost 7 bases and 1 base, there was a span of 18 bases. Germline loops: CDR1 DFQATT, CDR2 SNEGSKA (reference sequence). The CDR3 covers 15 residues. For the CDR3, the DNA is TGCAGTGGGCCCTTAGGGCGGGCGGGCACAGATACGCAGTATTTT. Translation gives CSGPLGRAGTDTQYF.

V usage is TRBV10-3 and J usage is TRBJ2-2, with 8 bases aligning to TRBD1. Germline values: CDR1 ENHRY, CDR2 SYGVKD. The CDR3 covers 19 residues. The V gene end was trimmed by 3 bases and the J gene end by 1 base; junction bases not matched to a gene: 13. The CDR3 nucleotides read TGTGCCATCAGTGATAGCTTCAAACCGGGACAGGTGAACACCGGGGAGCTGTTTTTT. Residues: CAISDSFKPGQVNTGELFF.

The chain has TRBV7-4 and TRBJ2-5; TRBD1 matches 9 bases. The CDR3 contains 14 residues. Trimming cost V 5 bases and J 4 bases; bases outside gene matches: 5. Germline CDR1 reads SGHVT; CDR2 reads SQSDAQ. The CDR3 bases are TGTGCCAGCAGCCCGGACAGGGGAACAGAGACCCAGTACTTC. Translated, it gives CASSPDRGTETQYF. Drawing the rest from reference TRBV7-4 and TRBJ2-5, the complete variable domain is GAGVSQSPRYKVAKRGRDVALRCDSISGHVTLYWYRQTLGQGSEVLTYSQSDAQRDKSGRPSGRFSAERPERSVSTLKIQRTEQGDSAVYLCASSPDRGTETQYFGPGTRLLVL.

The V call is TRBV28, the J call TRBJ2-1; perhaps TRBD1 as D (5 bases). V gave up 5 bases and J gave up 6 bases, with 11 bases separating them. The CDR3 consists of 13 residues. Germline assignment: CDR1 MDHEN and CDR2 SYDVKM. The CDR3 DNA reads TGTGCCAGCAGTATGACAGTATCCAATGAGCAGTTCTTC. Its translation: CASSMTVSNEQFF.